The text below deals with one T cell receptor (beta chain). These data come from a study of cytomegalovirus exposure and HLA in healthy donors. Study-wide context: A preliminary data release comprised tens of millions of unique TCRs obtained from HLA-typed donors.

PCR involved 60 Vbeta and 13 Jbeta primers. Assay: immunoSEQ multiplex PCR; the TCRdb copy retains only in-frame clones and omits some. This table holds about 190,000 clones, over 70% found once. Sequencing was carried out using PBMCs. This sequence was found in a woman under 40 in good health and CMV-seropositive.

CDR3 amino acids: CASSFRTGGGGEQFF. CDR3 DNA sequence: TGTGCCAGCAGCTTCAGGACAGGGGGAGGTGGCGAGCAGTTCTTC. This rearrangement joins TRBV11-2 to TRBJ2-1, with 10 bases lining up with TRBD1. Per the germline V gene, CDR1 is SGHAT and CDR2 is FQNNGV. CDR3 length: 15 residues. With V trimmed by 3 bases and J by 10 bases, 9 bases remained unmatched.